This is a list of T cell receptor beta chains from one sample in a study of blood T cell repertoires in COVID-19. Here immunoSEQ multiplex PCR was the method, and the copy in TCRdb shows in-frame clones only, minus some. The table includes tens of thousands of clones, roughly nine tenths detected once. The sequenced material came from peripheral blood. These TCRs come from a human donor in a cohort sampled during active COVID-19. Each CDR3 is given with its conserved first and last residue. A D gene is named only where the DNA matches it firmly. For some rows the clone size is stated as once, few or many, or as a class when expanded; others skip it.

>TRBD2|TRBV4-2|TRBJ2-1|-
CASSQEPLAGALREGEQFF
TGTGCCAGCAGCCAAGAACCCTTGGCGGGAGCGTTACGAGAAGGGGAGCAGTTCTTC
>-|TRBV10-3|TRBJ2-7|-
CAISSGFYEQYF
TGTGCCATCAGTTCAGGGTTCTACGAGCAGTACTTC
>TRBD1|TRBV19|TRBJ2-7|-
CASKGQGAYYEQYF
TGTGCCAGCAAGGGACAGGGGGCCTACTACGAGCAGTACTTC
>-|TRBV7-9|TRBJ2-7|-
CASSALGAFEPYEQYF
TGTGCCAGCAGCGCGCTAGGCGCCTTTGAGCCCTACGAGCAGTACTTC
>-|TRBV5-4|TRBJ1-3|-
CASSLRGSGNTIYF
TGTGCCAGCAGCTTGAGGGGCTCTGGAAACACCATATATTTT
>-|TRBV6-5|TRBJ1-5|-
CASSRGGNQPQHF
TGTGCCAGCAGCCGGGGGGGTAATCAGCCCCAGCATTTT
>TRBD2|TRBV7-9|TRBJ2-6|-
CASSPRTSGSTGANVLTF
TGTGCCAGCAGCCCCCGGACTAGCGGGAGTACTGGGGCCAACGTCCTGACTTTC
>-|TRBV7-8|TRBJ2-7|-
CASSLAAGTIYEQYF
TGTGCCAGCAGCTTAGCGGCGGGAACGATCTACGAGCAGTACTTC
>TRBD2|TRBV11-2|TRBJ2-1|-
CASSSTSGILNEQFF
TGTGCCAGCAGCTCTACTAGCGGGATCCTCAATGAGCAGTTCTTC
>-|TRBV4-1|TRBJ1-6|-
CASSHRTDSSYNSPLHF
TGCGCCAGCAGCCACCGGACAGATAGCTCCTATAATTCACCCCTCCACTTT
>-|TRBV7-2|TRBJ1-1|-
CASSAAMGPNTEAFF
TGTGCCAGCAGCGCAGCGATGGGGCCGAACACTGAAGCTTTCTTT
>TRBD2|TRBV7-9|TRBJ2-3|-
CASLLAGGTDTQYF
TGTGCCAGTTTACTAGCGGGAGGAACAGATACGCAGTATTTT
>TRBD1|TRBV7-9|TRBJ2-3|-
CASSQGQGTADTQYF
TGTGCCAGCAGCCAGGGACAGGGGACCGCAGATACGCAGTATTTT
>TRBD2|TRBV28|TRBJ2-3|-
CASSFPLTSGRRGGTDTQYF
TGTGCCAGCAGTTTCCCCCTCACTAGCGGGAGAAGAGGGGGCACAGATACGCAGTATTTT
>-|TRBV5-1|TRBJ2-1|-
CASSYSTGRDEQFF
TGCGCCAGCAGCTATTCAACAGGGAGGGATGAGCAGTTCTTC
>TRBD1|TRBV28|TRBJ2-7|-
CASSPGTGGYEQYF
TGTGCCAGCAGTCCCGGGACAGGGGGCTACGAGCAGTACTTC
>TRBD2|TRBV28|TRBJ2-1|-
CAIQTSGAYNEQFF
TGTGCCATCCAGACTAGCGGAGCTTACAATGAGCAGTTCTTC
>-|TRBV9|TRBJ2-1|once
CASSPRGGAANEQFF
TGTGCCAGCAGCCCTAGAGGGGGGGCCGCCAATGAGCAGTTCTTC
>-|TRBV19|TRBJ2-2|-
CASSIRAGINTGELFF
TGTGCCAGTAGTATTCGGGCAGGGATAAACACCGGGGAGCTGTTTTTT
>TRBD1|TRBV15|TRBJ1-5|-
CATSSRQGGQPQHF
TGTGCCACCAGCAGCCGACAGGGCGGTCAGCCCCAGCATTTT
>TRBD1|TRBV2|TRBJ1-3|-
CASYDPTGVGNTIYF
TGTGCCAGCTACGATCCGACAGGGGTAGGAAACACCATATATTTT
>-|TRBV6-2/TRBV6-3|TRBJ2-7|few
CASSDLTVIPGQYF
TGTGCCAGCAGTGACCTGACTGTCATCCCGGGTCAGTACTTC